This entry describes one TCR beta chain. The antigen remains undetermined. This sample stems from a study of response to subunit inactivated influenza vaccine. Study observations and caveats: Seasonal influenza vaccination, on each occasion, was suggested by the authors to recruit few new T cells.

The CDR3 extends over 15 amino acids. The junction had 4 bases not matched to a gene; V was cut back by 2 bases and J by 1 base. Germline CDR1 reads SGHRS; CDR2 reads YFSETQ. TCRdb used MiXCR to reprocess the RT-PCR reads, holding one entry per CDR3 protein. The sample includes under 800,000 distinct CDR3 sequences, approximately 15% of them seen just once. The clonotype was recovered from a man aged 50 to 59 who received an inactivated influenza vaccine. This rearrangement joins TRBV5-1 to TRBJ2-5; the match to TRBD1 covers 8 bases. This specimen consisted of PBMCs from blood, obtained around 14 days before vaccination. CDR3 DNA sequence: TGCGCCAGCAGCTTAAGTGGACAGGGCCAAGAGACCCAGTACTTC. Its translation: CASSLSGQGQETQYF.